These 16 T cell receptor beta chains were all obtained from the same sample, sequenced in a study of blood T cell repertoires in COVID-19. Sequenced by immunoSEQ multiplex PCR; TCRdb stores in-frame clones only, minus some. The sample includes about 120,000 clones, around nine tenths seen only once; the top ten take about 1.6%. Source material: peripheral blood. Receptors originate from a human donor in a cohort sampled during active COVID-19.

The rearrangement uses TRBV3-1 (or the pseudogene TRBV3-2) and TRBJ2-2; TRBD1 aligns across 11 bases. In germline, CDR1 is LGHDT, CDR2 YNNKEL (reference sequence). V was pared by 0 bases and J by 3 bases, with 6 bases of the junction left unmatched. The CDR3 has 18 amino acids. CDR3 nucleotide sequence: TGTGCCAGCAGCCAAGATCGGACAGGGGGCACAGACACCGGGGAGCTGTTTTTT. The encoded protein is CASSQDRTGGTDTGELFF.

This chain connects TRBV5-1 to TRBJ2-7; 7 bases match TRBD1. V lost 4 bases to trimming and J lost 2 bases; unmatched junction nucleotides: 6. This CDR3 contains 14 residues. Germline V gene data show CDR1 as SGHRS and CDR2 as YFSETQ. The CDR3 coding sequence is TGCGCCAGCAGCCCGAGACAGGGCACCTACGAGCAGTACTTC. It encodes CASSPRQGTYEQYF.

Points on this clone: Other DNA variants within this sample encode the same CDR3. The rearrangement joins TRBV28 to TRBJ2-7; 9 bases fit TRBD2. After removal of 2 bases from V and 2 bases from J, the junction contained 4 bases not matched to a gene. This CDR3 contains 15 residues. Per germline, CDR1 MDHEN and CDR2 SYDVKM. In nucleotides, the CDR3 is TGTGCCAGCAGTTTAATCCTAGCGGGAACCTACGAGCAGTACTTC. Translated, it gives CASSLILAGTYEQYF.

This chain links TRBV4-1 with TRBJ1-4, with TRBD1 identical over 9 bases. CDR1 and CDR2 (germline): MGHRA, YSYEKL. The CDR3 consists of 17 residues. J gave up 10 bases and V 4 bases, and 16 bases lay outside the gene matches. For the CDR3, the DNA is TGCGCCAGCAGCCTCCGGGACAGGGATTTGGGCCTTCGAAAACTGTTTTTT. It translates to CASSLRDRDLGLRKLFF.

In the case of this clone: This CDR3 is missing its conserved last phenylalanine or tryptophan, likely due to a read error. The genes are TRBV6-5 and TRBJ1-2; no clear D gene. Germline assignment: CDR1 MNHEY and CDR2 SVGAGI. With 6 bases removed from V and 3 bases from J, the gap between germline ends came to 17 bases. CDR3 length: 15 residues. DNA for the CDR3: TGTGCCAGCAGCCCCCGGGCCCCGAGGGACTATGGCTACACCCTC. Translation gives CASSPRAPRDYGYTL.

Note on this clone: At one boundary the junction diverges from the germline segment, which might be a read error. Within the sample, other DNA sequences also encode this same CDR3. The chain has TRBV10-1 and TRBJ1-2; TRBD1 aligns across 8 bases. CDR3 length: 15 residues. Germline V gene lookup returns CDR1 WNHNN and CDR2 SYGVQD (reference sequence). The CDR3 DNA follows: TGCGCCAGCAGTGACCACCGGACAGGGATCGCTGGCTACACTTTC. Its translation: CASSDHRTGIAGYTF.

CDR3 in DNA: TGTGCCAGTACGCCCCCCTTAGCGGATTCCAAAAACATTCAGTACTTC. Encoded protein: CASTPPLADSKNIQYF. V and J are TRBV7-9 and TRBJ2-4; weak D call: TRBD2 (6 bases). Germline V lookup: CDR1 SEHNR, CDR2 FQNEAQ (reference sequence). V lost 9 bases and J 2 bases, leaving 20 bases between the germline ends. The CDR3 has 16 residues.

The chain combines TRBV4-2 with TRBJ1-6; 9 bases match TRBD1. The CDR3 length is 15 residues. V lost 4 bases to trimming and J lost 5 bases; unmatched junction nucleotides: 3. Germline assignment: CDR1 LGHNA and CDR2 YNFKEQ. The CDR3 is CASSRGTGNNSPLHF. The CDR3, as DNA: TGTGCCAGCAGCCGAGGGACAGGGAATAATTCACCCCTCCACTTT.

This clone was detected only once. This chain joins TRBV18 and TRBJ2-1; D is uncertain. There are 12 residues in the CDR3. Germline assignment: CDR1 KGHSH and CDR2 LQKENI. V was trimmed by 2 bases and J by 5 bases, leaving 4 bases between them. The CDR3 DNA reads as TGTGCCAGCTCACCAGGCCACAATGAGCAGTTCTTC. Translation gives CASSPGHNEQFF.

The chain couples TRBV7-9 to TRBJ1-1; 8 nucleotides agree with TRBD1. CDR1 and CDR2 from the germline V gene are SEHNR and FQNEAQ (reference sequence). CDR3 size: 13 residues. J was trimmed by 5 bases and V by 5 bases; bases with no gene match: 4. The CDR3 DNA reads TGTGCCAGCAGCGTTACAGGGGGGACTGAAGCTTTCTTT. This gives the protein CASSVTGGTEAFF. Using reference TRBV7-9 and TRBJ1-1 for the parts outside the CDR3, the full variable domain is DTGVSQNPRHKITKRGQNVTFRCDPISEHNRLYWYRQTLGQGPEFLTYFQNEAQLEKSRLLSDRFSAERPKGSFSTLEIQRTEQGDSAMYLCASSVTGGTEAFFGQGTRLTVV.

This clone was detected only a few times. V usage is TRBV2 and J usage is TRBJ1-5; 8 positions agree with TRBD1. Germline V gene sequence: CDR1 SNHLY, CDR2 FYNNEI. The CDR3 spans 14 residues. With V trimmed by 3 bases and J by 7 bases, 5 bases remained unmatched. This CDR3 reads CASSDRGLMQPQHF. In DNA form, the CDR3 reads TGTGCCAGCAGTGACAGGGGGCTTATGCAGCCCCAGCATTTT.

This chain uses TRBV2 with TRBJ2-7; weak D call: TRBD2 (5 bases). The CDR3 loop spans 14 amino acids. CDR1 and CDR2 from the germline V gene are SNHLY and FYNNEI. Trimming removed 4 bases at V and 0 bases at J, with 10 bases between. The CDR3 sequence is CASSGTAISYEQYF. The CDR3 region has the DNA TGTGCCAGCAGTGGGACTGCCATCTCCTACGAGCAGTACTTC. Filled out from reference TRBV2 and TRBJ2-7, the complete variable domain reads EPEVTQTPSHQVTQMGQEVILRCVPISNHLYFYWYRQILGQKVEFLVSFYNNEISEKSEIFDDQFSVERPDGSNFTLKIRSTKLEDSAMYFCASSGTAISYEQYFGPGTRLTVT.

This chain uses TRBV6-2 or TRBV6-3 with TRBJ1-5; the match to TRBD1 covers 7 bases. The CDR3 has 13 residues. CDR1 is MNHEY and CDR2 is SVGEGT in the germline V gene. Trimming removed 5 bases from V and 5 bases from J; junction bases left unmatched: 3. CDR3 in amino acids: CASSAQGDQPQHF. The CDR3 coding sequence is TGTGCCAGCAGTGCCCAGGGGGATCAGCCCCAGCATTTT.

The CDR3 bases are TGTGCTAGTGGTTCCTCAAGACAGGGCAACTATCAGCCCCAGCATTTT. It yields the protein CASGSSRQGNYQPQHF. The V and J genes are TRBV12-5 and TRBJ1-5, with 7 bases fitting TRBD1. Looked up from germline, CDR1 is LGHNT and CDR2 is FRNRAP. V shed 4 bases, J shed 5 bases, and the junction held 11 bases outside the gene matches. There are 16 residues in the CDR3. Full variable domain (remainder filled in from reference TRBV12-5 and TRBJ1-5): DARVTQTPRHKVTEMGQEVTMRCQPILGHNTVFWYRQTMMQGLELLAYFRNRAPLDDSGMPKDRFSAEMPDATLATLKIQPSEPRDSAVYFCASGSSRQGNYQPQHFGDGTRLSIL.

The chain combines TRBV19 with TRBJ2-1; 7 bases are shared with TRBD2. V gave up 4 bases and J gave up 7 bases; unmatched junction bases: 16. CDR1 is LNHDA and CDR2 is SQIVND in the germline V gene (reference sequence). The CDR3 contains 17 residues. CDR3 DNA sequence: TGTGCCAGTAGTACTCGGGGCATCCAGACTAGCTTAAATGAGCAGTTCTTC. Its translation is CASSTRGIQTSLNEQFF.

V and J are TRBV7-2 and TRBJ2-7; 7 positions match TRBD1. The CDR3 extends over 14 amino acids. Trimming at V came to 4 bases and at J to 7 bases, leaving 10 bases not matched to a gene. Germline assignment: CDR1 SGHTA and CDR2 FQGNSA. CDR3 bases: TGTGCCAGCAGCTCGGACAGGCTAAACCGGGAGCAGTACTTC. Amino acids: CASSSDRLNREQYF.